This TCR beta chain derives from a study of blood T cell repertoires in COVID-19. Across the study: Both acute and convalescent COVID-19 samples were obtained from the United States, Italy and Spain.

Profiled with immunoSEQ multiplex PCR; TCRdb holds only in-frame clones, not every one. The sample has around 81,000 clones, 85% seen once. Germline V lookup: CDR1 MGHRA, CDR2 YSYEKL. The CDR3 extends over 14 amino acids. Trimming removed 2 bases at V and 2 bases at J, with 9 bases between. This clonotype was obtained from a man aged 45-60 years with acute or convalescent COVID-19. Source material: peripheral blood. The V and J genes are TRBV4-1 and TRBJ1-1, with D maybe TRBD1 (6 bases). CDR3 coding DNA: TGCGCCAGCAGCCAACAGGGGATTAACACTGAAGCTTTCTTT. This sequence encodes CASSQQGINTEAFF.